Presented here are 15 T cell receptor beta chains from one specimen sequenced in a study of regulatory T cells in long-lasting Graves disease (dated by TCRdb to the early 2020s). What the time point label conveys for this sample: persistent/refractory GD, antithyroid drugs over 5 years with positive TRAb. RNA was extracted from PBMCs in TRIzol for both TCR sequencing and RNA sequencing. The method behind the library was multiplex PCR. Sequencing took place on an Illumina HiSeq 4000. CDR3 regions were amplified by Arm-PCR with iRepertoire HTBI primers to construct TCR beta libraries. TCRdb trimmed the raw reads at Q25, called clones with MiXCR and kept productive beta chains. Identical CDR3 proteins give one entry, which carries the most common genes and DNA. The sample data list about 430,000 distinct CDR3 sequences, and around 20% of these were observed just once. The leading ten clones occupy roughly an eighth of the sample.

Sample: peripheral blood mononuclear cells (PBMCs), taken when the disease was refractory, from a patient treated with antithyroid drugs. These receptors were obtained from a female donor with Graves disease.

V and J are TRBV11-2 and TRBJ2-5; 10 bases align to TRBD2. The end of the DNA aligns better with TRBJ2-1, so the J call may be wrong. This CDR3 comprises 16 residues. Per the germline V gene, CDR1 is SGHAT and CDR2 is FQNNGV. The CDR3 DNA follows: TGTGCCAGCAGCTTAGTCCCTAGCGGGAGAGGGGTTGAGCAGTTCTTC. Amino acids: CASSLVPSGRGVEQFF.

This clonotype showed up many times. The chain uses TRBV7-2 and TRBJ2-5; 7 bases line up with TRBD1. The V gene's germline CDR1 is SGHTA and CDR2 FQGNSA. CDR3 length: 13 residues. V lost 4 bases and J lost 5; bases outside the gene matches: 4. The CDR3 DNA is TGTGCCAGCAGCTCCGGGACAGTGGAGACCCAGTACTTC. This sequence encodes CASSSGTVETQYF.

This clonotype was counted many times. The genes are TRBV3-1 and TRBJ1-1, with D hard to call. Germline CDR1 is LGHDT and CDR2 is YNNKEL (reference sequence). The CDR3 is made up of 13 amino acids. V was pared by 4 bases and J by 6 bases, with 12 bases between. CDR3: CASSPPVAAEAFF. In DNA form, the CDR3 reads TGTGCCAGCAGCCCTCCGGTTGCGGCTGAAGCTTTCTTT.

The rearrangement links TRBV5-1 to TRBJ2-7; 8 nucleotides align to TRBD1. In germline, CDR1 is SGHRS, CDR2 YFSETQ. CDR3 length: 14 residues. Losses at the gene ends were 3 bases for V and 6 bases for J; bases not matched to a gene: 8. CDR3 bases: TGCGCCAGCAGCTCCGAGACAGGGGCGTCCGAGCAGTACTTC. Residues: CASSSETGASEQYF.

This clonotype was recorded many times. CDR3 coding DNA: TGTGCCAGCACCCTCCGGGGGGGCCAGTACGAGCAGTACTTC. Residues: CASTLRGGQYEQYF. This chain links TRBV6-1 with TRBJ2-7; TRBD2 aligns across 8 bases. CDR3 length equals 14 residues. Per germline, CDR1 MNHNS and CDR2 SASEGT. The V segment lost 7 bases and the J segment 4 bases; nucleotides outside the gene matches: 9.

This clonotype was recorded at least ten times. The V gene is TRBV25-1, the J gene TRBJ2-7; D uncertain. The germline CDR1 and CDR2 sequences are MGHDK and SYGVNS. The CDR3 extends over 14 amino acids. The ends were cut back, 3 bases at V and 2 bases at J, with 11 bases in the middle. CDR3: CASSEPSPPYEQYF. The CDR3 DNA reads TGTGCCAGCAGTGAGCCCAGTCCACCCTACGAGCAGTACTTC.

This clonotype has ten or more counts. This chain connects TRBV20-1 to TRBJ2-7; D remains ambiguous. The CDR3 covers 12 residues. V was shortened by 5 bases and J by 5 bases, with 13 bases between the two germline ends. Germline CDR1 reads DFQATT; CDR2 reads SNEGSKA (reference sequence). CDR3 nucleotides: TGCAGTGCTTGTCAGGTGAACCACGAGCAGTACTTC. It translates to CSACQVNHEQYF.

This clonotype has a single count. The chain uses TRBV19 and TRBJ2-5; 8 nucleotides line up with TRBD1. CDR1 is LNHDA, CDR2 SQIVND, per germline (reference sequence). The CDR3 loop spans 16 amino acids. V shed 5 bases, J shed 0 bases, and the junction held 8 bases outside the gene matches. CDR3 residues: CASSPGDRSYQETQYF. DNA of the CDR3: TGTGCCAGTAGTCCCGGGGACAGGAGTTACCAAGAGACCCAGTACTTC.

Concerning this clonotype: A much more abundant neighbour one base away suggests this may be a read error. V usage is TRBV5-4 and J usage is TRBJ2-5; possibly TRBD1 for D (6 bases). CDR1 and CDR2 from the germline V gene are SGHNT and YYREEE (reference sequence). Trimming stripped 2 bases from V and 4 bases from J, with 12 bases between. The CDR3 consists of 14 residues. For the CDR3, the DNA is TGTGCCAGCAGCTTTGACAGGCGGAGAGAGACCCAGTACTTC. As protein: CASSFDRRRETQYF.

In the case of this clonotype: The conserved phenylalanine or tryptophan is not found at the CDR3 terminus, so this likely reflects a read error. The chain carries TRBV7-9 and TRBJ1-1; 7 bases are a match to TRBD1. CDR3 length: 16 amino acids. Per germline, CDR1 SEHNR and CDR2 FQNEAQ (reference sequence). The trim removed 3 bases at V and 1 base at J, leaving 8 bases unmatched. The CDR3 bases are TGTGCCAGCAGCTTCTTCGGACAGGTGCCGAACACTGAAGCTTTCTCT. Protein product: CASSFFGQVPNTEAFS.

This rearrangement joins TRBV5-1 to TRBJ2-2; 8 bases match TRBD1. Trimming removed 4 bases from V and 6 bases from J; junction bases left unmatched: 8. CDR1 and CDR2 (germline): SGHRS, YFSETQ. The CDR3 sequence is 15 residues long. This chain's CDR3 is CASSLGQELAGELFF. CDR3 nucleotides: TGCGCCAGCAGCCTGGGACAGGAGTTGGCCGGGGAGCTGTTTTTT.

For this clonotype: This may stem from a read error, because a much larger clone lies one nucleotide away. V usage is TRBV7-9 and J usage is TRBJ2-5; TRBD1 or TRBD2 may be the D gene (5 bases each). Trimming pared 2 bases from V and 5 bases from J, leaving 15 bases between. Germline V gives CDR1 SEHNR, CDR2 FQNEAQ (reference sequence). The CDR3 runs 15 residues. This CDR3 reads CASSLPRIGEETQYF. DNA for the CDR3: TGTGCCAGCAGCTTACCGCGGATAGGGGAGGAGACCCAGTACTTC.

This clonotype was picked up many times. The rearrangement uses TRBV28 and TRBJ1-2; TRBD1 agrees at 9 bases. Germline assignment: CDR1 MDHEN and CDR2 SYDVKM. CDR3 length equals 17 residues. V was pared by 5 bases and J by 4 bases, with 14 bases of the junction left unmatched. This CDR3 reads CASSTIWRDRAAYGYTF. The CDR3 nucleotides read TGTGCCAGCAGTACTATTTGGAGGGACAGGGCGGCCTATGGCTACACCTTC.

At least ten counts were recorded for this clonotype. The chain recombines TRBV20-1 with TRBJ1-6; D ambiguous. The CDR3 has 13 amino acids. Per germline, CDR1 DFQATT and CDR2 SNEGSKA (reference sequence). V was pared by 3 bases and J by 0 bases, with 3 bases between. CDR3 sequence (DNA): TGCAGTGCTAGGAGCTCCTATAATTCACCCCTCCACTTT. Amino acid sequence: CSARSSYNSPLHF.

This CDR3 reads CASSGAGSRRREGTDTQYF. The CDR3 DNA follows: TGTGCCAGCAGTGGGGCAGGGAGCCGTCGGCGGGAGGGCACAGATACGCAGTATTTT. The chain employs TRBV2 and TRBJ2-3; TRBD2 matches 8 bases. Germline V CDR1 and CDR2: SNHLY, FYNNEI. The trim removed 4 bases at V and 1 base at J, leaving 16 bases unmatched. This CDR3 contains 19 residues.